The TCR beta chain described here comes from a study of shared clonotypes between healthy human individuals. Findings and caveats of the study: The expectation was that sequencing depth would affect clonotype sharing among donors. The sole specimen, blood, was sampled, and tissue repertoires likely differ.

Details on this clone: Its target is unknown.

Ten immunoSEQ deep assay plates were used by the authors to sequence unsorted PBMC DNA. Original methodology: Filtering of immunoSEQ junctional sequences could not match full-length read filtering. This table comes from immunoSEQ multiplex PCR, and its TCRdb copy is limited to in-frame clones, with some not included. That table supplies the V and J calls and clone size; D and trimming were determined from the DNA. There are fewer than 550,000 clones in the sample; 75% to 80% occur only once, and around 12% lies in the top ten. The TCR sequence derives from a woman between 40 and 55 years old in good health. Some clones in this sample may be carry-over from other donors' samples. Sequencing was carried out using PBMCs.

CDR3 in amino acids: CASSLISDSGGYTF. The CDR3 nucleotides read TGTGCCAGCAGTTTAATTTCAGATTCGGGTGGCTACACCTTC. This sequence joins TRBV28 and TRBJ1-2, with no clear D. The V end lost 2 bases, the J end lost 7 bases, and 14 bases lay between the germline ends. The germline V gene has CDR1 MDHEN and CDR2 SYDVKM. This CDR3 is 14 amino acids long.